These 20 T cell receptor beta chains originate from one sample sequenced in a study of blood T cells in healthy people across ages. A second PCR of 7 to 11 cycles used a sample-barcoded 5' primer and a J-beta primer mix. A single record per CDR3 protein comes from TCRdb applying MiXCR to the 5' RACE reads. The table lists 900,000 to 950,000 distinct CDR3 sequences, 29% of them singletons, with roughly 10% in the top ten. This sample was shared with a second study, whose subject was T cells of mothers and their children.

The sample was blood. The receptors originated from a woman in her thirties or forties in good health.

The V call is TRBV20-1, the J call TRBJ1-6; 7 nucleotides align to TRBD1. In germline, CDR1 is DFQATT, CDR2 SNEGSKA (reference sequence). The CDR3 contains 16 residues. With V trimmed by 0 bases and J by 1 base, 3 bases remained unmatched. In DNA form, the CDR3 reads TGCAGTGCTAGAGATGTACAGGGGTCCTATAATTCACCCCTCCACTTT. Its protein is CSARDVQGSYNSPLHF.

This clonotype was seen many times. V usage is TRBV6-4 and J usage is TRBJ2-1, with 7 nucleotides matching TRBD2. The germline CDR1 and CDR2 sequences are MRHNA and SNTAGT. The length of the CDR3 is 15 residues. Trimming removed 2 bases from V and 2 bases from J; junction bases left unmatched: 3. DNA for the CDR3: TGTGCCAGCAGTGACGGGGGGGGGGCCTACAATGAGCAGTTCTTC. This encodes CASSDGGGAYNEQFF.

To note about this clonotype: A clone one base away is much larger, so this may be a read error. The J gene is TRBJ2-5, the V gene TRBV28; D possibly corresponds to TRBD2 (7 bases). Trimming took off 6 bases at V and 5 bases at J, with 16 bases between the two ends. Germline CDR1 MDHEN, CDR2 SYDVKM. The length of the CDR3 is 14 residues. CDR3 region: CASRGGGRMETQYF. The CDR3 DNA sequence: TGTGCCAGCAGGGGAGGGGGACGGATGGAGACCCAGTACTTC.

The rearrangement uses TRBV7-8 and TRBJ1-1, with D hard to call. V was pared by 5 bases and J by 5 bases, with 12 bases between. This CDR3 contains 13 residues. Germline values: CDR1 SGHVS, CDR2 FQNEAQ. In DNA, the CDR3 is TGTGCCAGCAGCCCGGACCCTACAACTGAAGCTTTCTTT. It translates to CASSPDPTTEAFF. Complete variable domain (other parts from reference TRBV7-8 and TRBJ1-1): GAGVSQSPRYKVAKRGQDVALRCDPISGHVSLFWYQQALGQGPEFLTYFQNEAQLDKSGLPSDRFFAERPEGSVSTLKIQRTQQEDSAVYLCASSPDPTTEAFFGQGTRLTVV.

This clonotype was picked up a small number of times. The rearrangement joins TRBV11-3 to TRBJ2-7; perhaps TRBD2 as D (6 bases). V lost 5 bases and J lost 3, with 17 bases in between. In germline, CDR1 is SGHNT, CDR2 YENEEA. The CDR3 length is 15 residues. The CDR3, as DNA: TGTGCCAGCAGCCCTCGGAGGGAGACTAGCTACGAGCAGTACTTC. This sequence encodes CASSPRRETSYEQYF.

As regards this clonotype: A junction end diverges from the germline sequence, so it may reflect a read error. CDR3 protein: CSARDNWEDGNTF. The CDR3, as DNA: TGCAGTGCTAGAGATAACTGGGAAGATGGCAACACCTTC. J is TRBJ1-2 and V is TRBV20-1; the D is unclear. The CDR3 is 13 residues long. Per germline, CDR1 DFQATT and CDR2 SNEGSKA (reference sequence).

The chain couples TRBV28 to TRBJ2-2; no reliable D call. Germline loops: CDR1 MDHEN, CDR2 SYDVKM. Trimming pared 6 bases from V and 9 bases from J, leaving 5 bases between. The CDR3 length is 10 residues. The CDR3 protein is CASSQRELFF. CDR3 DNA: TGTGCCAGCAGCCAACGGGAGCTGTTTTTT. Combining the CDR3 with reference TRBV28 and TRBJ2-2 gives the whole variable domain DVKVTQSSRYLVKRTGEKVFLECVQDMDHENMFWYRQDPGLGLRLIYFSYDVKMKEKGDIPEGYSVSREKKERFSLILESASTNQTSMYLCASSQRELFFGEGSRLTVL.

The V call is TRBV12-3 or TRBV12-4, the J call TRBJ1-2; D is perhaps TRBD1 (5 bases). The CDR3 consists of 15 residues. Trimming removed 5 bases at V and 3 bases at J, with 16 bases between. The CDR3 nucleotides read TGTGCCAGCAGTCGGTCACCAGGGTGGGACTATGGCTACACCTTC. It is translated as CASSRSPGWDYGYTF.

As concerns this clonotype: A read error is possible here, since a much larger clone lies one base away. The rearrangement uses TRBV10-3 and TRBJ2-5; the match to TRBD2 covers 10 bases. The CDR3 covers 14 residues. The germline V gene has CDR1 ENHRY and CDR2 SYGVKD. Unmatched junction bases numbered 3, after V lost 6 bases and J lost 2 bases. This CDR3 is CAISRAGGQETQYF. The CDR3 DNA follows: TGTGCCATCAGCCGAGCGGGGGGGCAAGAGACCCAGTACTTC.

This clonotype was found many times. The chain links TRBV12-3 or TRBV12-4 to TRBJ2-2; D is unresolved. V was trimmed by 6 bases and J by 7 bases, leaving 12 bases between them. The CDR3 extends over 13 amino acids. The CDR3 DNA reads TGTGCCAGCAGCCGCGGTGAAGGCGGGGAGCTGTTTTTT. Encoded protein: CASSRGEGGELFF.

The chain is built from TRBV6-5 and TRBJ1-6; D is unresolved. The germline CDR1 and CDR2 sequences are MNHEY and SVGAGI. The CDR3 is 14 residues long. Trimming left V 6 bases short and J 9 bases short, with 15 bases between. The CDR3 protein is CASREDRRGSPLHF. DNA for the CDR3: TGTGCCAGCAGAGAGGACCGGCGGGGTTCACCCCTCCACTTT.

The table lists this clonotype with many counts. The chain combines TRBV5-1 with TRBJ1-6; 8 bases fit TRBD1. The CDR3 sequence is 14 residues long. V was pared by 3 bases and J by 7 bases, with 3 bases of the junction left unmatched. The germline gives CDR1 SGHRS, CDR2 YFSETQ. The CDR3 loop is CASSYDRGNSPLHF. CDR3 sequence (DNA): TGCGCCAGCAGCTACGACAGGGGAAATTCACCCCTCCACTTT.

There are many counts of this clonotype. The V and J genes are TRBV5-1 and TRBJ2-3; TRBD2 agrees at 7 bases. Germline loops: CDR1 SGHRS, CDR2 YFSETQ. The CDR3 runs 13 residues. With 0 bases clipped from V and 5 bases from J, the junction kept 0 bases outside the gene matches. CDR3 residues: CASSLVAGDTQYF. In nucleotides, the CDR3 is TGCGCCAGCAGCTTGGTAGCGGGAGATACGCAGTATTTT.

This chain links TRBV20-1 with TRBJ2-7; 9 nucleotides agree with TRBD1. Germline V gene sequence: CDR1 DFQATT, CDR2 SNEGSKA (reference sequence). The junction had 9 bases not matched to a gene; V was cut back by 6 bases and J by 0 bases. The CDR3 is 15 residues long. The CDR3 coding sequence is TGCAGTGCCCATGCCGGGACAGGGCCCTCCTACGAGCAGTACTTC. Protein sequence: CSAHAGTGPSYEQYF.

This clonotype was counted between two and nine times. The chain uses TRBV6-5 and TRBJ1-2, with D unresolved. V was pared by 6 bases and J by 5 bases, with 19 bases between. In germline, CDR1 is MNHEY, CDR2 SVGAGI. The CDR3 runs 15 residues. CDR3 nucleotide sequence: TGTGCCAGCAGCCTAGGCGTTGGGGAGGGTTATGGCTACACCTTC. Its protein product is CASSLGVGEGYGYTF.

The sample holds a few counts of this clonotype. The CDR3 region is CASSPGVPRETQYF. CDR3 nucleotide sequence: TGCGCCAGCAGCCCCGGGGTACCGCGGGAGACCCAGTACTTC. This chain joins TRBV5-1 and TRBJ2-5, with D maybe TRBD2 (5 bases). V was pared by 4 bases and J by 5 bases, with 15 bases between. There are 14 residues in the CDR3. In germline, CDR1 is SGHRS, CDR2 YFSETQ.

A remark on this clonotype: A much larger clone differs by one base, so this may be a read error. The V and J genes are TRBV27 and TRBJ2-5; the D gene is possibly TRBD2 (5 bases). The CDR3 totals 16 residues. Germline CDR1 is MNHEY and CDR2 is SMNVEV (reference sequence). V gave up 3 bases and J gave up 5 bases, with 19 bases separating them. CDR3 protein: CASSFSRVGEVETQYF. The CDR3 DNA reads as TGTGCCAGCAGTTTTTCCCGCGTGGGAGAGGTGGAGACCCAGTACTTC.

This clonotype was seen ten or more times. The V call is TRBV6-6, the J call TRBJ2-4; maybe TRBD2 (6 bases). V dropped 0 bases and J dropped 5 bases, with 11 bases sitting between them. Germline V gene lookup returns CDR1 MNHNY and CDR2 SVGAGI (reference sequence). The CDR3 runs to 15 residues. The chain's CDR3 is CASSYSGGIQNIQYF. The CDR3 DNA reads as TGTGCCAGCAGTTACTCGGGGGGAATCCAAAACATTCAGTACTTC.

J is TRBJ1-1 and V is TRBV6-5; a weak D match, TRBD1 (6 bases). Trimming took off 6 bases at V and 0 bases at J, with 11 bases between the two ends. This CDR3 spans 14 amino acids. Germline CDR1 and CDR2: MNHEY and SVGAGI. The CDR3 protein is CASRAGQLNTEAFF. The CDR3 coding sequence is TGTGCCAGCAGAGCCGGACAGTTGAACACTGAAGCTTTCTTT.

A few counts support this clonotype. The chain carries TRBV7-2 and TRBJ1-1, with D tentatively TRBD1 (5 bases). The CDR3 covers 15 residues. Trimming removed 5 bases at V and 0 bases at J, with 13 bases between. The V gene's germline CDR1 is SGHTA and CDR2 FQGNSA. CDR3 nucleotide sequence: TGTGCCAGCAGCCCTGGGACGTACATGAACACTGAAGCTTTCTTT. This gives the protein CASSPGTYMNTEAFF.